Below are 6 T cell receptor beta chains sequenced from a single sample in a study of blood T cell repertoires in COVID-19. Clones were sequenced by immunoSEQ multiplex PCR, and TCRdb holds only the in-frame ones, with some missing. The table records approximately 350,000 clones, around 91% of them present only once. Sequencing was carried out using peripheral blood. The receptor source for this set is a woman between 18 and 30 years old who had recovered from COVID-19.

The chain couples TRBV6-5 to TRBJ1-4; TRBD1 agrees at 8 bases. CDR3 length: 14 residues. The trim removed 6 bases at V and 8 bases at J, leaving 8 bases unmatched. The V gene's germline CDR1 is MNHEY and CDR2 SVGAGI. CDR3 in amino acids: CASSLDRAGEKLFF. In DNA form, the CDR3 reads TGTGCCAGCAGCTTGGACAGGGCGGGAGAAAAACTGTTTTTT.

This chain links TRBV10-2 with TRBJ1-5; D remains ambiguous. The germline V and J ends were trimmed by 3 bases and 6 bases, with 6 bases remaining between them. The CDR3 sequence is 12 residues long. Per germline, CDR1 WSHSY and CDR2 SAAADI. Written as DNA, the CDR3 is TGCGCCAGCAGTGATCTCCGTCAGCCCCAGCATTTT. This translates into CASSDLRQPQHF.

The chain carries TRBV5-6 and TRBJ1-6; D perhaps matches TRBD1 (6 bases). Germline V CDR1 and CDR2: SGHDT, YYEEEE. The CDR3 runs 13 residues. Trimming shortened V by 4 bases and J by 7 bases, and 9 bases separated the two germline ends. For the CDR3, the DNA is TGTGCCAGCAGCCTCGACAGGAATTCACCCCTCCACTTT. Residues: CASSLDRNSPLHF.

This rearrangement joins TRBV28 to TRBJ2-1; 9 bases agree with TRBD2. The CDR3 covers 16 residues. CDR1 is MDHEN and CDR2 is SYDVKM in the germline V gene. Trimming removed 7 bases from V and 5 bases from J; junction bases left unmatched: 12. The CDR3 coding sequence is TGTGCCAGCAAACAAGTTGGGGCTAGCGGGGACAATGAGCAGTTCTTC. Its translation: CASKQVGASGDNEQFF.

CDR3 in DNA: TGTGCCAGCAGCCCCCAAGCGGGAGGCGGTATCTATGCAGATACGCAGTATTTT. It codes for CASSPQAGGGIYADTQYF. J is TRBJ2-3 and V is TRBV9, with TRBD2 matching 9 bases. Germline V gene data show CDR1 as SGDLS and CDR2 as YYNGEE. The V segment lost 4 bases and the J segment 4 bases; nucleotides outside the gene matches: 16. The CDR3 contains 18 residues.

The V and J genes are TRBV6-6 and TRBJ1-1; 7 bases match TRBD1. V dropped 4 bases and J dropped 2; count of bases not matched to a gene: 7. The CDR3 is made up of 15 amino acids. Per germline, CDR1 MNHNY and CDR2 SVGAGI (reference sequence). CDR3 sequence: CASSFPGQLNTEAFF. DNA for the CDR3: TGTGCCAGCAGTTTTCCGGGACAGTTAAACACTGAAGCTTTCTTT.